The 27 T cell receptor beta chains in this list originate from one sample, sequenced in a study of blood T cell repertoires in COVID-19. Some clones are missing from TCRdb's copy, which holds only in-frame ones; the method was immunoSEQ multiplex PCR. The table records 200,000 to 300,000 clones, 86% of them present only once. Sequenced material: PBMCs or T cells enriched from blood (not recorded which). These receptor sequences come from a woman aged 40 to 55 with acute COVID-19.

The chain recombines TRBV13 with TRBJ1-1, with D possibly being TRBD1 (6 bases). The germline V gene encodes CDR1 PRHDT and CDR2 FYEKMQ (reference sequence). This CDR3 region has 13 residues. The V end was cut by 0 bases, the J end by 4 bases, with 6 bases between. The CDR3 reads CASSLGGGTEAFF. CDR3 DNA sequence: TGTGCCAGCAGCTTAGGAGGGGGCACTGAAGCTTTCTTT.

This clone appeared a few times. V usage is TRBV7-2 and J usage is TRBJ1-1; 8 nucleotides align to TRBD1. J was trimmed by 6 bases and V by 5 bases; bases with no gene match: 8. CDR3 size: 14 residues. CDR1 and CDR2 (germline): SGHTA, FQGNSA. This chain's CDR3 is CASSPQTGVAEAFF. CDR3 DNA sequence: TGTGCCAGCAGCCCCCAGACAGGGGTTGCTGAAGCTTTCTTT.

The J gene is TRBJ1-2, the V gene TRBV11-2; D gene unclear. The V end lost 7 bases, the J end lost 2 bases, and 5 bases lay between the germline ends. Germline V gives CDR1 SGHAT, CDR2 FQNNGV. The CDR3 spans 11 residues. DNA of the CDR3: TGTGCCAGCACGTCCAACTATGGCTACACCTTC. Its translation: CASTSNYGYTF.

This clone was observed once. The rearrangement links TRBV5-1 to TRBJ2-1, with a tentative D call TRBD2 (6 bases). V was pared by 4 bases and J by 6 bases, with 17 bases between. The CDR3 spans 15 residues. Germline CDR1 SGHRS, CDR2 YFSETQ. The CDR3 protein is CASSDGAGSGNEQFF. The DNA of the CDR3 is TGCGCCAGCAGCGATGGGGCGGGAAGTGGCAATGAGCAGTTCTTC.

In its sample, this clone was seen a few times. The rearrangement joins TRBV27 to TRBJ1-2, with 11 bases identical to TRBD1. The germline V gene encodes CDR1 MNHEY and CDR2 SMNVEV (reference sequence). With V trimmed by 5 bases and J by 8 bases, 7 bases remained unmatched. The CDR3 runs 14 residues. CDR3 coding DNA: TGTGCCAGCAGTGCCTTGGGACAGGGGGGCGGCTACACCTTC. Translation: CASSALGQGGGYTF.

This chain connects TRBV27 to TRBJ1-4, with 9 nucleotides matching TRBD1. Trimming took 4 bases from V and 8 from J; bases not matched to a gene: 11. The CDR3 sequence is 16 residues long. Per germline, CDR1 MNHEY and CDR2 SMNVEV (reference sequence). The CDR3: CASSSRGQGGREKLFF. The CDR3 DNA reads TGTGCCAGCAGTTCCCGGGGACAGGGCGGGCGAGAAAAACTGTTTTTT. The variable domain in full, with the rest retrieved from reference TRBV27 and TRBJ1-4, is EAQVTQNPRYLITVTGKKLTVTCSQNMNHEYMSWYRQDPGLGLRQIYYSMNVEVTDKGDVPEGYKVSRKEKRNFPLILESPSPNQTSLYFCASSSRGQGGREKLFFGSGTQLSVL.

The rearrangement joins TRBV9 to TRBJ2-1, with D possibly TRBD2 on 6 matching bases. V was clipped by 4 bases and J by 0 bases, with 14 bases between them. The CDR3 spans 16 residues. Germline V lookup: CDR1 SGDLS, CDR2 YYNGEE. The CDR3 region is CASSPTGRSSYNEQFF. CDR3 sequence (DNA): TGTGCCAGCAGCCCCACGGGGAGGAGCTCCTACAATGAGCAGTTCTTC.

The chain recombines TRBV7-8 with TRBJ2-3; weak D call: TRBD1 (6 bases). In germline, CDR1 is SGHVS, CDR2 FQNEAQ. The CDR3 consists of 13 residues. The V end lost 3 bases, the J end lost 5 bases, and 9 bases lay between the germline ends. DNA of the CDR3: TGTGCCAGCAGCTTGCAGGGGAAAGATACGCAGTATTTT. Translating gives CASSLQGKDTQYF.

The J gene is TRBJ1-2, the V gene TRBV6-5; TRBD1 might be the D (6 bases). V lost 4 bases and J lost 5, with 11 bases in between. CDR1 is MNHEY and CDR2 is SVGAGI in the germline V gene. The CDR3 sequence is 13 residues long. The CDR3: CASSFRGNYGYTF. DNA for the CDR3: TGTGCCAGCAGTTTCAGGGGTAATTATGGCTACACCTTC.

This clone was recorded only once. The chain couples TRBV11-3 to TRBJ2-6; a possible D gene is TRBD1 (5 bases). CDR1 is SGHNT and CDR2 is YENEEA in the germline V gene. The CDR3 consists of 17 residues. Trimming removed 4 bases at V and 0 bases at J, with 13 bases between. The CDR3: CASSSPREISGANVLTF. As DNA, the CDR3 is TGTGCCAGCAGCTCGCCCAGGGAAATCTCTGGGGCCAACGTCCTGACTTTC.

This clone has a single count. The gene calls are TRBV19 and TRBJ1-5; the D gene is possibly TRBD1 (6 bases). This CDR3 is 13 amino acids long. Per germline, CDR1 LNHDA and CDR2 SQIVND (reference sequence). V was trimmed by 3 bases and J by 7 bases, leaving 10 bases between them. Written as DNA, the CDR3 is TGTGCCAGTAGTATCGGACAGCGGCAGCCCCAGCATTTT. Amino acids: CASSIGQRQPQHF.

The chain couples TRBV11-3 to TRBJ2-2, with 10 positions matching TRBD2. There are 17 residues in the CDR3. CDR1 and CDR2 (germline): SGHNT, YENEEA. Losses at the gene ends were 5 bases for V and 3 bases for J; bases not matched to a gene: 9. DNA for the CDR3: TGTGCCAGCAGCCACGTCGGACTAGCGGACTACACCGGGGAGCTGTTTTTT. This codes for CASSHVGLADYTGELFF.

The chain carries TRBV4-1 and TRBJ2-4, with TRBD2 matching over 16 bases. The CDR3 has 21 amino acids. Germline-derived CDR1 and CDR2 are MGHRA and YSYEKL. After removal of 0 bases from V and 4 bases from J, the junction contained 12 bases not matched to a gene. The CDR3 nucleotides read TGCGCCAGCAGCCAAGATTCCCCGGGACTAGCGGGAGGGTCTGGGAAAAACATTCAGTACTTC. Amino acids: CASSQDSPGLAGGSGKNIQYF.

The chain joins TRBV15 to TRBJ2-7, with 8 bases aligning to TRBD1. Trimming removed 3 bases from V and 3 bases from J; junction bases left unmatched: 10. The CDR3 length is 16 residues. Germline-derived CDR1 and CDR2 are LNHNV and YYDKDF (reference sequence). In nucleotides, the CDR3 is TGTGCCACCAGCAGTGACCGGACAGGGCCCAACTACGAGCAGTACTTC. It yields the protein CATSSDRTGPNYEQYF.

The rearrangement uses TRBV7-2 and TRBJ1-3; weak D call: TRBD1 (5 bases). Trimming cost V 3 bases and J 0 bases, with 9 bases left between them. Germline-derived CDR1 and CDR2 are SGHTA and FQGNSA. The CDR3 consists of 15 residues. CDR3 amino acids: CASSFGAASGNTIYF. As DNA, the CDR3 is TGTGCCAGCAGCTTTGGGGCAGCCTCTGGAAACACCATATATTTT.

The V call is TRBV6-5, the J call TRBJ2-1, with TRBD2 identical over 12 bases. Germline assignment: CDR1 MNHEY and CDR2 SVGAGI. This CDR3 has 14 residues. After removal of 8 bases from V and 4 bases from J, the junction contained 3 bases not matched to a gene. CDR3 sequence reads: CASRTSGNYNEQFF. CDR3 DNA: TGTGCCAGCCGGACTAGCGGGAATTACAATGAGCAGTTCTTC.

This clone appeared a single time. The genes are TRBV4-1 and TRBJ2-2; maybe TRBD1 (6 bases). This CDR3 region has 14 residues. The V gene's germline CDR1 is MGHRA and CDR2 YSYEKL. The V and J ends lost 4 bases and 6 bases respectively, with 12 bases between them. CDR3 bases: TGCGCCAGCAGCCGTTTTGAGGGGGCCGGGGAGCTGTTTTTT. Protein: CASSRFEGAGELFF.

The chain links TRBV6-2 or TRBV6-3 to TRBJ2-7, with 9 positions matching TRBD2. This CDR3 contains 14 residues. CDR1 and CDR2 (germline): MNHEY, SVGEGT. The V and J ends lost 4 bases and 6 bases, in that order; junction bases with no gene match: 7. The CDR3 reads CASSSLAGISEQYF. CDR3 in DNA: TGTGCCAGCAGTTCGCTAGCGGGAATTAGCGAGCAGTACTTC.

This sequence joins TRBV2 and TRBJ2-3; unclear D gene. The CDR3 consists of 14 residues. Germline loops: CDR1 SNHLY, CDR2 FYNNEI. The V end lost 2 bases, the J end lost 0 bases, and 6 bases lay between the germline ends. CDR3 sequence reads: CASSELISTDTQYF. CDR3 in DNA: TGTGCCAGCAGTGAACTTATTAGCACAGATACGCAGTATTTT.

This chain connects TRBV9 to TRBJ2-3, with TRBD2 identical over 8 bases. The V and J ends lost 6 bases and 3 bases, in that order; junction bases with no gene match: 15. The CDR3 covers 17 residues. Germline CDR1 reads SGDLS; CDR2 reads YYNGEE. CDR3 coding DNA: TGTGCCAGCACGGACCTACGGGAGGGGACGGAGACAGATACGCAGTATTTT. Its protein product is CASTDLREGTETDTQYF.

The chain has TRBV5-1 and TRBJ1-6; weak D call: TRBD1 (5 bases). CDR3 length: 16 residues. Trimming stripped 4 bases from V and 9 bases from J, with 20 bases between. CDR1 and CDR2 from the germline V gene are SGHRS and YFSETQ. Here the CDR3 DNA reads TGCGCCAGCAGCGCGGGGACGGGACGTTCTTCTTCACCCCTCCACTTT. As protein: CASSAGTGRSSSPLHF.

The V call is TRBV7-9, the J call TRBJ1-1; D possibly corresponds to TRBD1 (6 bases). In germline, CDR1 is SEHNR, CDR2 FQNEAQ (reference sequence). Trimming removed 5 bases at V and 4 bases at J, with 8 bases between. This CDR3 contains 12 residues. CDR3 DNA: TGTGCCAGCAGCCAAGGGGGCACTGAAGCTTTCTTT. This sequence encodes CASSQGGTEAFF.

This chain links TRBV5-5 with TRBJ2-7; possibly TRBD2 for D (5 bases). Between the trimmed V and J ends, which lost 3 bases and 3 bases, there was a span of 22 bases. The germline CDR1 and CDR2 sequences are SGHKS and YYEKEE (reference sequence). CDR3 length: 17 amino acids. CDR3 in DNA: TGTGCCAGCAGCTGGCGAGTCCCGGGAATTGGAGGCTACGAGCAGTACTTC. Residues: CASSWRVPGIGGYEQYF.

The CDR3 region is CAISQGALGYTF. For the CDR3, the DNA is TGTGCCATCAGCCAGGGGGCGCTTGGCTACACCTTC. This chain joins TRBV10-3 and TRBJ1-2; 8 bases fit TRBD1. Germline values: CDR1 ENHRY, CDR2 SYGVKD. This CDR3 has 12 amino acids. The junction had 4 bases not matched to a gene; V was cut back by 6 bases and J by 7 bases.

V and J are TRBV19 and TRBJ2-2, with 10 bases that match TRBD1. The CDR3 length is 17 residues. The trim removed 7 bases at V and 5 bases at J, leaving 13 bases unmatched. Germline CDR1 and CDR2: LNHDA and SQIVND (reference sequence). The CDR3 protein is CASTPPGGTGETGELFF. The CDR3 DNA sequence: TGTGCCAGTACCCCTCCGGGCGGGACAGGGGAAACCGGGGAGCTGTTTTTT.

The rearrangement links TRBV11-1 to TRBJ1-4, with a tentative D call TRBD1 (5 bases). CDR3 size: 13 residues. Germline-derived CDR1 and CDR2 are SGHAT and FQDESV (reference sequence). V was pared by 5 bases and J by 5 bases, with 9 bases between. DNA of the CDR3: TGTGCCAGCAGCCTCAACAGGAATGAAAAACTGTTTTTT. This translates into CASSLNRNEKLFF.

The chain uses TRBV25-1 and TRBJ2-1, with 11 bases matching TRBD2. With 7 bases clipped from V and 6 bases from J, the junction kept 5 bases outside the gene matches. This CDR3 is built from 14 residues. Germline V gives CDR1 MGHDK, CDR2 SYGVNS. This chain's CDR3 is CASTPSGRFNEQFF. Here the CDR3 DNA reads TGTGCCAGCACCCCTAGCGGGAGGTTCAATGAGCAGTTCTTC. The variable domain in full, with the rest retrieved from reference TRBV25-1 and TRBJ2-1, is EADIYQTPRYLVIGTGKKITLECSQTMGHDKMYWYQQDPGMELHLIHYSYGVNSTEKGDLSSESTVSRIRTEHFPLTLESARPSHTSQYLCASTPSGRFNEQFFGPGTRLTVL.